The source of this T cell receptor (beta chain) is a study of cytomegalovirus exposure and HLA in healthy donors. The PCR used 60 Vbeta and 13 Jbeta primers. Clones were sequenced by immunoSEQ multiplex PCR, and TCRdb holds only the in-frame ones, with some missing. The profile shows over 90,000 clones, 60% to 80% of them singletons. CDR1 and CDR2 (germline): MDHEN, SYDVKM. Losses at the gene ends were 5 bases for V and 4 bases for J; bases not matched to a gene: 7. The CDR3 spans 14 residues. The rearrangement uses TRBV28 and TRBJ2-5, with TRBD1 identical over 7 bases. The source is a male donor in good health and CMV-seropositive. The sequenced sample was PBMCs. The CDR3 nucleotides are TGTGCCAGCAGTGGGACAGTGCCTCGAGAGACCCAGTACTTC. It encodes CASSGTVPRETQYF.